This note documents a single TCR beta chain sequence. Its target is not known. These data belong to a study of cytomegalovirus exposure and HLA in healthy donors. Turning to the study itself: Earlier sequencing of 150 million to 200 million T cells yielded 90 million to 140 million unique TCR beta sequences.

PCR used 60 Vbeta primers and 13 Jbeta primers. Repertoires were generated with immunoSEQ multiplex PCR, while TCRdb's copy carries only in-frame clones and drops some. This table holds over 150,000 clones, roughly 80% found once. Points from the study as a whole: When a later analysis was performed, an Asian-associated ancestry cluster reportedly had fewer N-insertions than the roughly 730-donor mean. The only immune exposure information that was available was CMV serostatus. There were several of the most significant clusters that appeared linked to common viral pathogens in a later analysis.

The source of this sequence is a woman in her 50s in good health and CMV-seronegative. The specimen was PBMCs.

CDR3 loop: CASSPMTGVGTEAFF. The CDR3, as DNA: TGTGCCAGCAGCCCCATGACAGGGGTCGGAACTGAAGCTTTCTTT. The chain has TRBV7-8 and TRBJ1-1, with 8 bases aligning to TRBD1. Germline V gene data show CDR1 as SGHVS and CDR2 as FQNEAQ. The CDR3 runs 15 residues. V shed 5 bases, J shed 5 bases, and the junction held 10 bases outside the gene matches.